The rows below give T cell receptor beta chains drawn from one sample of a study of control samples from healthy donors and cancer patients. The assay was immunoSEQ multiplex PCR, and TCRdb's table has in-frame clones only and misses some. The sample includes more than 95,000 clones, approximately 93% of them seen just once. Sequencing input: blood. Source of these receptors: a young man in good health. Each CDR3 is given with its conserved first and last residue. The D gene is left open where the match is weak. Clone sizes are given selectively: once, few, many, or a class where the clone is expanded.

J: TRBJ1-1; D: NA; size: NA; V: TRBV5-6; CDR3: CASSSLINTEAFF; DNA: TGTGCCAGCAGCTCGTTAATAAACACTGAAGCTTTCTTT
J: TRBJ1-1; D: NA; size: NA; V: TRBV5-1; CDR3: CASSLEGVRIMNTEAFF; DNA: TGCGCCAGCAGCTTGGAAGGGGTCAGAATCATGAACACTGAAGCTTTCTTT
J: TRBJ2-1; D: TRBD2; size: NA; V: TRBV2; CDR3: CASGLAGNNEQFF; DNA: TGTGCCAGCGGACTAGCGGGGAACAATGAGCAGTTCTTC
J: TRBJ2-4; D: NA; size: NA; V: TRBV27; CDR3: CASSLPGGYIQYF; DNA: TGTGCCAGCAGTCTTCCGGGTGGTTACATTCAGTACTTC
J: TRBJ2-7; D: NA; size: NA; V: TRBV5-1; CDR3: CASTGITYEQYF; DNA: TGCGCCAGCACAGGGATCACCTACGAGCAGTACTTC
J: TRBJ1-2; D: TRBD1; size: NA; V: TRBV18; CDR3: CASSPGQVHGYTF; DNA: TGTGCCAGCTCCCCCGGACAGGTTCATGGCTACACCTTC
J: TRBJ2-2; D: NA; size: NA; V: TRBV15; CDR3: CATSRAGTYDTEELFF; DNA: TGTGCCACCAGCAGGGCAGGGACATATGATACGGAGGAGCTGTTTTTT
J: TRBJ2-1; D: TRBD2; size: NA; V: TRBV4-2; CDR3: CASSQDPRGSGGILEQFF; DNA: TGTGCCAGCAGCCAAGATCCCCGGGGTAGCGGGGGGATTCTTGAGCAGTTCTTC
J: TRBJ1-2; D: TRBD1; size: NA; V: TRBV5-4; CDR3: CASRVTGGHGYTF; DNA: TGTGCCAGCAGAGTTACAGGGGGGCACGGCTACACCTTC
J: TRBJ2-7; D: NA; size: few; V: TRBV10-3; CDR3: CAIRDPGGGEQYF; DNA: TGTGCCATCAGGGACCCAGGGGGGGGCGAGCAGTACTTC
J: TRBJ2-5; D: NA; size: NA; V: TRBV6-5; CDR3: CASSYSTGGGQETQYF; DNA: TGTGCCAGCAGTTACTCGACTGGGGGCGGGCAAGAGACCCAGTACTTC
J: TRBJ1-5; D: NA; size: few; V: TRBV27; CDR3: CASREAANQPQHF; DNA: TGTGCCAGCCGAGAGGCGGCTAATCAGCCCCAGCATTTT
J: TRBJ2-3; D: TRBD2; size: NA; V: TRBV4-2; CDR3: CASSQEGSGGWGDTQYF; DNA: TGTGCCAGCAGCCAAGAAGGGAGCGGGGGCTGGGGAGATACGCAGTATTTT
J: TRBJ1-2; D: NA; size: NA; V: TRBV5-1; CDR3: CASSWAPTANYGYTF; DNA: TGCGCCAGCAGCTGGGCACCGACAGCGAACTATGGCTACACCTTC
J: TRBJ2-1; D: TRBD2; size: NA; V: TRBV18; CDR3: CASSPESGGTYNEQFF; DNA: TGTGCCAGCTCACCTGAAAGCGGGGGGACCTACAATGAGCAGTTCTTC
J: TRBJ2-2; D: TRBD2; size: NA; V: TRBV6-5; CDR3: CASSYGAGGYTGELFF; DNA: TGTGCCAGCAGTTACGGGGCGGGGGGCTACACCGGGGAGCTGTTTTTT
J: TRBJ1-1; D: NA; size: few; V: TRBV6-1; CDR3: CASSVGMNLMNTEAFF; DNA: TGTGCCAGCAGTGTTGGGATGAACCTGATGAACACTGAAGCTTTCTTT
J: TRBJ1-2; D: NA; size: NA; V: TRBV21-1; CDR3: CASSKDNGTGTGGYTF; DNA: TGTGCCAGCAGCAAAGATAACGGGACAGGGACGGGTGGCTACACCTTC
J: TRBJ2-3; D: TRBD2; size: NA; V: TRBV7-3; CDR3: CASSLVPGGHRDTQYF; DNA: TGTGCCAGCAGCTTAGTCCCGGGGGGGCATAGAGATACGCAGTATTTT
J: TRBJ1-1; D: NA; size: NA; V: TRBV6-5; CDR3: CASRPGLETEAFF; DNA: TGTGCCAGCAGACCGGGTTTGGAGACTGAAGCTTTCTTT
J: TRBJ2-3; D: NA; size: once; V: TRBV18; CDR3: CASSPRGGSTDTQYF; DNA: TGTGCCAGCTCACCACGTGGGGGGAGCACAGATACGCAGTATTTT
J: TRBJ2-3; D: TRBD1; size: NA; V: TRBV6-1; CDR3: CASSEGTGVTDTQYF; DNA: TGTGCCAGCAGTGAAGGGACAGGGGTCACAGATACGCAGTATTTT
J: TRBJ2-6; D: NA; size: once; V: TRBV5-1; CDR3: CASSLGPSGANVLTF; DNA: TGCGCCAGCAGCTTGGGCCCTTCTGGGGCCAACGTCCTGACTTTC
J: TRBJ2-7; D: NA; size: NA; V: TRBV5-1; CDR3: CASSPDASSYEQYF; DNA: TGCGCCAGCAGCCCCGACGCAAGCTCCTACGAGCAGTACTTC
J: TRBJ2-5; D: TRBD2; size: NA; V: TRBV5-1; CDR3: CASSLPPPSISGPAWTQYF; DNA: TGCGCCAGCAGCTTACCGCCCCCATCTATTAGCGGGCCCGCGTGGACCCAGTACTTC
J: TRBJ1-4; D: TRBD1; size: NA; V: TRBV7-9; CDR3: CASSLGTGNEKLFF; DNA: TGTGCCAGCAGCCTCGGGACAGGCAATGAAAAACTGTTTTTT
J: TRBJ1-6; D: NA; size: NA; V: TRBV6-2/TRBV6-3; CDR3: CASSWGSSNSPLHF; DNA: TGTGCCAGCAGTTGGGGATCGAGCAATTCACCCCTCCACTTT
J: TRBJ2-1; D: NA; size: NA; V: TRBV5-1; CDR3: CASSLRESSYNEQFF; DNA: TGCGCCAGCAGCTTGAGGGAAAGCTCCTACAATGAGCAGTTCTTC
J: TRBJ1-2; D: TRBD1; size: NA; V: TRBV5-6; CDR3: CASSFGTVYGYTF; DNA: TGTGCCAGCAGCTTTGGGACAGTATATGGCTACACCTTC
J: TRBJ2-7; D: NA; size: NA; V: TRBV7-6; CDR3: CASSLAEGSSYEQYF; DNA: TGTGCCAGCAGCTTAGCGGAGGGGAGCTCCTACGAGCAGTACTTC
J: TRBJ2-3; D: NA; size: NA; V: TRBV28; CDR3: CASRGRDSSTDTQYF; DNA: TGTGCCAGCAGGGGGCGGGATAGTAGCACAGATACGCAGTATTTT
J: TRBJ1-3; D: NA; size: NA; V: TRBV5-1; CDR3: CASSLSGSGNTIYF; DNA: TGCGCCAGCAGCTTGTCAGGGTCTGGAAACACCATATATTTT
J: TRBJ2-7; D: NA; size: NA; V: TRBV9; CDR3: CASSVGGSNYEQYF; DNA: TGTGCCAGCAGCGTAGGAGGGTCTAACTACGAGCAGTACTTC
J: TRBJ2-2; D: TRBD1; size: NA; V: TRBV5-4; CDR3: CASSWGRGRTGELFF; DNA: TGTGCCAGCAGTTGGGGCAGGGGGCGAACCGGGGAGCTGTTTTTT
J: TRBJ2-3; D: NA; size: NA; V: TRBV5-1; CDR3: CASSLGTVDTDTQYF; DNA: TGCGCCAGCAGCTTGGGGACAGTAGACACAGATACGCAGTATTTT
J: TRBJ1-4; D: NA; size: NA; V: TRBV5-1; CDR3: CASRPGGGSNREKLFF; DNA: TGCGCCAGCAGGCCTGGGGGGGGGTCAAATCGGGAAAAACTGTTTTTT
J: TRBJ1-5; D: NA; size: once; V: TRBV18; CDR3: CASSPVRDSNQPQHF; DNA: TGTGCCAGCTCACCGGTGAGGGATAGCAATCAGCCCCAGCATTTT
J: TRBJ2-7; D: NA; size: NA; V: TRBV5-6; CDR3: CASSRSLITGILAYEQYF; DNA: TGTGCCAGCAGCCGAAGTTTAATCACAGGGATATTGGCCTACGAGCAGTACTTC
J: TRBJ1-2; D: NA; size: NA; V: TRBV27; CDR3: CASSQGGNRGYTF; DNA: TGTGCCAGCAGTCAGGGAGGGAATCGTGGCTACACCTTC
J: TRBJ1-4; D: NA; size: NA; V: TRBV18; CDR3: CASSSRVSGMGEKLFF; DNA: TGTGCCAGCTCATCCAGGGTCTCCGGGATGGGTGAAAAACTGTTTTTT
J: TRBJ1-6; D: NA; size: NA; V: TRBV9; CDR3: CASSGQGTSPLHF; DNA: TGTGCCAGCAGCGGTCAGGGGACCTCACCCCTCCACTTT
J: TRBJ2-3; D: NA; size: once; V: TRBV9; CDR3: CASSVGAGEVEDTQYF; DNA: TGTGCCAGCAGCGTAGGGGCAGGGGAGGTTGAAGATACGCAGTATTTT
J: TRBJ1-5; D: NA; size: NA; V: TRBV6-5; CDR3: CASSYSGQPNQPQHF; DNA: TGTGCCAGCAGTTACTCCGGACAGCCCAATCAGCCCCAGCATTTT
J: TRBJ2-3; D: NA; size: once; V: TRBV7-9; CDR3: CASSSGGGGRTDTQYF; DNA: TGTGCCAGCAGCTCCGGAGGGGGGGGCCGGACAGATACGCAGTATTTT
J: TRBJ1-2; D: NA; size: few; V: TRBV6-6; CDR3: CASGQRTSTYGYTF; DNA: TGTGCCAGCGGACAAAGGACTTCTACCTATGGCTACACCTTC
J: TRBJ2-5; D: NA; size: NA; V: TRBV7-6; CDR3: CASTSRGSSQETQYF; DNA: TGTGCCAGCACCTCCCGAGGGAGTAGCCAAGAGACCCAGTACTTC
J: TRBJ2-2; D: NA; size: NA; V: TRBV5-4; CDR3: CASSTPNIGLGTGELFF; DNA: TGTGCCAGCAGCACCCCGAATATAGGGTTGGGCACCGGGGAGCTGTTTTTT
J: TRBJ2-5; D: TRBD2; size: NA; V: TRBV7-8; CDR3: CASSLGAVAGKETQYF; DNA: TGTGCCAGCAGCTTAGGTGCGGTAGCGGGGAAAGAGACCCAGTACTTC
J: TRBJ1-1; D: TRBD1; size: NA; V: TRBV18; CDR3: CASSADRGGTEAFF; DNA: TGTGCCAGCTCCGCGGACAGGGGTGGGACTGAAGCTTTCTTT
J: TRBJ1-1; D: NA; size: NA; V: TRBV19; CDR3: CASSMGQGARTEAFF; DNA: TGTGCCAGTAGTATGGGGCAGGGAGCTAGGACTGAAGCTTTCTTT
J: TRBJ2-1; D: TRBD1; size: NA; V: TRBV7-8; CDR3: CASSLLTGGGYEQFF; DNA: TGTGCCAGCAGCTTATTAACAGGGGGTGGCTATGAGCAGTTCTTC
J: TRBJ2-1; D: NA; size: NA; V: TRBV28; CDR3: CASSFGGLGYNEQFF; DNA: TGTGCCAGCAGTTTCGGAGGGCTTGGCTACAATGAGCAGTTCTTC
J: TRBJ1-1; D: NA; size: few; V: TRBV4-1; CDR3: CASSQGGGVTEAFF; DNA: TGCGCCAGCAGCCAAGGGGGCGGGGTTACTGAAGCTTTCTTT
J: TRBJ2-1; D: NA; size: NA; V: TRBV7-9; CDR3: CASSSEGDEQFF; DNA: TGTGCCAGCAGTTCGGAGGGGGATGAGCAGTTCTTC
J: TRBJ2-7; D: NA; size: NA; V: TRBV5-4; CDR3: CASSLFGEQYF; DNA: TGTGCCAGCAGCTTGTTCGGCGAGCAGTACTTC